Reported below is one TCR beta chain. This clone was counted only a few times. No antigen is known for it. Base-call qualities are not available, and no considerably larger clone is one nucleotide away. One collaborating source in Seattle enrolled patients during active infection and followed them longitudinally through the course of disease. Each collaborating institution followed its own protocols to collect whole blood in K2EDTA tubes. Collaborator samples were shipped for TCRbeta analysis as frozen whole blood, isolated PBMCs, or DNA extracted from either sample type. This record belongs to a study of blood T cell repertoires in COVID-19 (dated by TCRdb to the early 2020s). Notes on the research overall: Samples covering the acute and convalescent phases of COVID-19 were provided by collaborators in the United States, Italy and Spain. Subjects who had been exposed to COVID-19, were actively infected with it, or had recovered from it provided the deeply sampled blood TCRbeta repertoires that made up the dataset. The prospective study material was composed of cDNA or gDNA derived from T cells, B-cell-depleted T cells, or PBMCs. A de-identified subject ID, COVID-19 status, age in years and sex were almost always included in the sample metadata. The samples were drawn from two sources: the first 160 participants of the ongoing ImmuneRACE study, and 950 to 1,500 subjects contributed by 6 global collaborators. A freely available public database, intended as a resource for researchers studying the immune response to SARS-CoV-2, is where the repertoires were released. Where available, HLA class I and class II types were obtained from metadata supplied by the sample provider rather than from assay-based typing. Beyond this particular receptor, the publication reports: The amount of clinical and demographic metadata varied by source and participant and was provided uncurated.

TCRbeta CDR3 regions were amplified from genomic DNA using the immunoSEQ Assay, a bias-controlled multiplex PCR. The source study handled its data this way. Within the assay, amplification of reference gene primers was used to estimate how many nucleated cells each sample contained. To quantify the absolute abundance of each unique TCRbeta CDR3 rearrangement, sequence reads were collapsed and filtered. For each sample, productive Simpson clonality was calculated as the square root of Simpson's diversity index over productive rearrangements. TCRdb re-hosts the immuneACCESS table, in-frame sequences only. Its copies lack some clones; in the studies checked, an unresolved V gene accounts for under half of them, and the cause for the rest is not known. Clone size and V and J calls were adopted from that table, with D and trimming inferred from the DNA. Present in this sample are over 55,000 clones, more than 65% of which were seen just once. 9.6% of the sample goes to the ten largest clones.

From the cysteine up to the phenylalanine, the CDR3 has a length of 16 residues. The CDR3 DNA has 48 bases and is translated from base 1. V gives up 5 bases and J gives up 4 bases, and the segment between their germline ends measures 19 bases. According to the germline V gene (reference sequence), CDR1 reads PRHDT and CDR2 reads FYEKMQ. Sequenced input: peripheral blood. The sequence was obtained from a man at least 80 years old with COVID-19, enrolled during active disease. The sequence is built from TRBV13 and TRBJ2-3; a tentative D call is TRBD2 (7 bases match). The CDR3 region has the sequence CASSVGGGSAPDTQYF. The DNA is TGTGCCAGCAGCGTCGGGGGCGGGAGTGCCCCAGATACGCAGTATTTT.